This T cell receptor (beta chain) was captured in a study of CD4 T cells in relation to SARS-CoV-2 and coronaviruses. As for the study in general: TCR beta CDR3s were sequenced after 10-day antigen culture of PBMCs. The restricting HLA molecule for shared crossreactive spike epitopes was mapped. Study outcomes and limitations: Compared with monoreactive clones, crossreactive clones showed significantly weaker SARS-CoV-2 expansion.

The unexposed donors gave CD4+ T cells in about 2011-2018, prior to COVID-19. The cells were cultured for about ten days before CD4+ T cells were isolated. Testing used SARS-CoV-2 S/N and four cold-coronavirus spikes on unexposed-donor CD4+ T cells, cells permitting. Data came from immunoSEQ multiplex PCR; TCRdb stores just in-frame clones and leaves some out. This sample yields about 26,000 clones, of which roughly 81% are seen a single time; 15% to 20% belongs to the top ten. Germline loops: CDR1 SGHTA, CDR2 FQGNSA. With 5 bases removed from V and 0 bases from J, the gap between germline ends came to 3 bases. The CDR3 covers 12 residues. Concerning this clone: Its antigen is as yet unknown.

The gene calls are TRBV7-2 and TRBJ2-3, with D unclear. Sequenced input: CD4+ T cells from PBMCs, cultured in vitro. The clonotype comes from a human donor in good health. The CDR3 sequence is CASSLSTDTQYF. CDR3 coding DNA: TGTGCCAGCAGCCTTAGCACAGATACGCAGTATTTT.